This T cell receptor beta chain is drawn from a study of blood T cell repertoires in COVID-19. Study overall: PBMCs, B-cell-depleted T cells, or T cells provided the cDNA or gDNA that made up the material.

The germline V gene encodes CDR1 MGHDK and CDR2 SYGVNS. CDR3 length: 16 residues. J was trimmed by 3 bases and V by 7 bases; bases with no gene match: 13. The table came from immunoSEQ multiplex PCR; TCRdb's copy has only in-frame clones and leaves some out. This repertoire shows hundreds of thousands of clones, 80% to 90% found once; its top ten account for under 2.5%. Adults between roughly 18 and 95 years of age took part from fewer than 30 US areas. Cohorts were determined from participant-reported clinical history. Recovered participants had two consecutive negative NP/OP PCR tests, healthcare professional clearance, or symptom resolution. This clone was counted a single time.

This clonotype was sampled from a man younger than 40 who had recovered from COVID-19. V and J are TRBV25-1 and TRBJ1-1; 8 bases map to TRBD1. The sample comprised PBMCs or T cells enriched from blood (not recorded which). CDR3 residues: CASNNGTGYTDTEAFF. CDR3 nucleotide sequence: TGTGCCAGCAATAACGGGACAGGTTATACGGACACTGAAGCTTTCTTT.